This T cell receptor beta chain derives from a study of blood T cells in healthy people across ages. The CDR3 is 15 amino acids. Germline V gene sequence: CDR1 MNHNS, CDR2 SASEGT. V was clipped by 6 bases and J by 1 base, with 12 bases between them. The second PCR ran roughly 6 to 11 cycles with a sample-barcoded 5' primer and J-beta primers. Every cDNA was tagged by a template-switch adaptor with 12 random nucleotides. TCRdb processed the 5' RACE reads anew with MiXCR; each CDR3 protein has one entry. Of 800,000 to 900,000 distinct CDR3 sequences in the sample, less than 80% were seen once. This clonotype was counted a few times. The study isolated at least 6.5 million PBMCs from each sample. The extraction recovered at least 5.5 micrograms of total RNA per sample.

The V call is TRBV6-1, the J call TRBJ2-2; no reliable D call. This receptor was obtained from a man aged 30-40 years in good health. The source material was blood. CDR3 amino acids: CASRRTVLNTGELFF. The CDR3 coding sequence is TGTGCCAGCAGGAGAACAGTCCTGAACACCGGGGAGCTGTTTTTT.